This T cell receptor beta chain was sequenced in a study of follicular helper T cells after annual influenza vaccination. Study information: Across the 2013-2014, 2014-2015 and 2015-2016 vaccination seasons, some subjects were resampled. Findings of the study overall: ICOS-CD38- cTfh most often held earlier Day 7 ICOS+CD38+ clones. Plasmablast frequency change correlated with clonality change in ICOS+CD38+ cTfh.

Assay used: immunoSEQ multiplex PCR; TCRdb lists only in-frame clones, some missing. The sample contains under 400 clones, about four fifths of which appear only once. In regard to this clone: Its matching antigen is unknown.

Stated time point: 2014-2015 season, 7 days after vaccination. Adults received seasonal inactivated influenza vaccine, with sorted blood CD4 subsets sequenced before and after. V lost 1 base to trimming and J lost 6 bases, with 12 bases between them. The germline gives CDR1 SGHAT, CDR2 FQDESV (reference sequence). This CDR3 region has 14 residues. The material was CXCR5+ CD38+ circulating T follicular helper cells from blood, obtained 7 days after influenza vaccination. Subset denoted: circulating Tfh, non-naive CD4+CXCR5+PD-1+ (ICOS+CD38+ or ICOS-CD38-). The source is an adult who received the influenza vaccine. The chain combines TRBV11-1 with TRBJ1-1; the D gene is possibly TRBD1 (6 bases). The chain's CDR3 is CASSLDRAAAEAFF. The CDR3 coding sequence is TGTGCCAGCAGCTTAGACAGGGCGGCGGCTGAAGCTTTCTTT.